A single sample gave rise to the 18 T cell receptor beta chains below, sequenced in a study of OX40 agonist ivuxolimab in advanced cancers. Profiled with immunoSEQ multiplex PCR; TCRdb holds only in-frame clones, not every one. Among tens of thousands of clones listed, 80% to 90% were seen once. The sequenced sample was CD4+ or CD8+ T cells sorted from blood, obtained in a trial of the OX40 agonist ivuxolimab. These receptors came from an adult with an advanced solid tumor such as melanoma, head and neck, liver or kidney cancer.

Note on this clone: The sample carries other DNA sequences with the same CDR3. The CDR3 loop is CASSQVRGANEKLFF. For the CDR3, the DNA is TGTGCCAGCAGCCAAGTTAGGGGAGCCAATGAAAAACTGTTTTTT. V is TRBV4-2 and J is TRBJ1-4; possibly TRBD1 for D (5 bases). The CDR3 runs to 15 residues. V lost 1 base to trimming and J lost 5 bases, with 11 bases between them. CDR1 and CDR2 (germline): LGHNA, YNFKEQ.

This clone was detected once. V is TRBV4-1 and J is TRBJ2-5, with a tentative D call TRBD1 (6 bases). The V end lost 0 bases, the J end lost 7 bases, and 24 bases lay between the germline ends. The CDR3 length is 18 residues. Germline V gene lookup returns CDR1 MGHRA and CDR2 YSYEKL. The CDR3 nucleotides read TGCGCCAGCAGCCAAGATCCCGGCTCGACTATGAGAGGGGGGACCCAGTACTTC. Amino acids: CASSQDPGSTMRGGTQYF.

A single count supports this clone. This chain joins TRBV18 and TRBJ1-1; D possibly corresponds to TRBD1 (6 bases). Germline lookup yields CDR1 KGHSH and CDR2 LQKENI. Trimming stripped 3 bases from V and 0 bases from J, with 11 bases between. CDR3 length equals 15 residues. CDR3 in DNA: TGTGCCAGCTCACCGGTGACAGGCATGAACACTGAAGCTTTCTTT. Protein product: CASSPVTGMNTEAFF.

The V gene is TRBV7-2, the J gene TRBJ2-4, with 12 bases identical to TRBD2. Germline V gives CDR1 SGHTA, CDR2 FQGNSA. V lost 2 bases, J lost 6 bases, and 2 bases stayed unmatched. CDR3 length equals 15 residues. This chain's CDR3 is CASSLQLAGGNIQYF. In DNA form, the CDR3 reads TGTGCCAGCAGCTTACAACTAGCGGGAGGAAACATTCAGTACTTC.

DNA of the CDR3: TGTGCCAGCAGCTCGGGGGTTTTTCAGCCCCAGCATTTT. Translation gives CASSSGVFQPQHF. V usage is TRBV7-9 and J usage is TRBJ1-5, with D perhaps TRBD1 (5 bases). The CDR3 is 13 residues long. Deletions cut 4 bases from V and 6 bases from J, with 10 bases between. In germline, CDR1 is SEHNR, CDR2 FQNEAQ (reference sequence).

This clone rates as medium-sized. V usage is TRBV2 and J usage is TRBJ2-2; 8 positions match TRBD2. Per the germline V gene, CDR1 is SNHLY and CDR2 is FYNNEI. Germline trimming cut 5 bases from V and 1 base from J; bases unmatched to any gene: 3. The CDR3 has 15 residues. The CDR3 reads CASSLSGKNTGELFF. CDR3 bases: TGTGCCAGCAGTCTTAGCGGGAAGAACACCGGGGAGCTGTTTTTT.

A remark on this clone: Within the sample, other DNA sequences also encode this same CDR3. The J gene is TRBJ2-7, the V gene TRBV7-9; D unclear. Germline assignment: CDR1 SEHNR and CDR2 FQNEAQ (reference sequence). The V gene lost 5 bases and the J gene lost 2 bases, with 4 bases spanning the gap. The CDR3 sequence is 11 residues long. The CDR3 loop reads CASSLTYEQYF. The CDR3 DNA sequence: TGTGCCAGCAGCCTAACCTACGAGCAGTACTTC.

The count of this clone is one. This sequence joins TRBV9 and TRBJ2-3; 7 bases are a match to TRBD1. CDR3 length: 15 amino acids. V lost 4 bases, J lost 0 bases, and 5 bases stayed unmatched. Germline CDR1 reads SGDLS; CDR2 reads YYNGEE. The CDR3 loop reads CASSSGQVSTDTQYF. CDR3 DNA: TGTGCCAGCAGCTCAGGACAGGTTAGCACAGATACGCAGTATTTT.

This chain connects TRBV7-2 to TRBJ1-1, with D uncertain. The CDR3 loop spans 14 amino acids. With 5 bases removed from V and 4 bases from J, the gap between germline ends came to 14 bases. Per the germline V gene, CDR1 is SGHTA and CDR2 is FQGNSA. The CDR3 loop reads CASSLLEARTEAFF. For the CDR3, the DNA is TGTGCCAGCAGCCTACTAGAGGCCCGCACTGAAGCTTTCTTT.

This sequence joins TRBV28 and TRBJ1-2; tentative D call: TRBD1 (6 bases). The CDR3 covers 14 residues. V was cut by 8 bases and J by 8 bases, with 21 bases left in between. Germline CDR1 reads MDHEN; CDR2 reads SYDVKM. CDR3 sequence (DNA): TGTGCCAGCCTGTCGCCGGCGGGGGGCAGGGGCTACACCTTC. Its translation is CASLSPAGGRGYTF.

V is TRBV18 and J is TRBJ2-3; D gene unclear. The CDR3 loop spans 13 amino acids. Trimming left V 5 bases short and J 5 bases short, with 11 bases between. Germline V CDR1 and CDR2: KGHSH, LQKENI. This CDR3 reads CASSAGLRDTQYF. The DNA of the CDR3 is TGTGCCAGCTCAGCCGGTCTAAGAGATACGCAGTATTTT.

The J gene is TRBJ1-5, the V gene TRBV18; no firm D call. V dropped 2 bases and J dropped 3 bases, with 8 bases sitting between them. The germline gives CDR1 KGHSH, CDR2 LQKENI. The CDR3 consists of 14 residues. The DNA of the CDR3 is TGTGCCAGCTCACCAAGAGGGTTCAATCAGCCCCAGCATTTT. Its protein is CASSPRGFNQPQHF.

This clone was counted only a few times. CDR3 loop: CASSLWGQRALGEQYF. CDR3 nucleotide sequence: TGTGCCAGCAGTTTATGGGGCCAGCGGGCCCTAGGGGAGCAGTACTTC. The chain has TRBV27 and TRBJ2-7; TRBD2 is a possible D gene (6 bases). CDR3 size: 16 residues. Trimming removed 1 base from V and 7 bases from J, with 20 bases in between. Germline assignment: CDR1 MNHEY and CDR2 SMNVEV (reference sequence).

This clone was observed once. The rearrangement joins TRBV29-1 to TRBJ2-3; the match to TRBD1 covers 10 bases. In germline, CDR1 is SQVTM, CDR2 ANQGSEA. V lost 3 bases and J lost 5; bases outside the gene matches: 2. This CDR3 is built from 13 residues. The CDR3 loop is CSVERDRGDTQYF. CDR3 sequence (DNA): TGCAGCGTTGAGCGGGACAGGGGAGATACGCAGTATTTT.

The V call is TRBV29-1, the J call TRBJ2-1; D unclear. The V and J ends lost 3 bases and 8 bases respectively, with 14 bases between them. Per germline, CDR1 SQVTM and CDR2 ANQGSEA. This CDR3 spans 13 amino acids. The CDR3 bases are TGCAGCGTTGATGGCCTCGCCAGCGATGAGCAGTTCTTC. Its translation: CSVDGLASDEQFF.

The rearrangement uses TRBV29-1 and TRBJ1-1, with D possibly being TRBD1 (6 bases). The CDR3 is 14 residues long. V shed 2 bases and J shed 3 bases, with 13 bases lying between them. Germline lookup yields CDR1 SQVTM and CDR2 ANQGSEA. The CDR3: CSVERGRGYTEAFF. CDR3 sequence (DNA): TGCAGCGTTGAAAGGGGCAGGGGATACACTGAAGCTTTCTTT.

The chain recombines TRBV7-2 with TRBJ2-1; TRBD2 aligns across 12 bases. The CDR3 length is 16 residues. CDR1 is SGHTA, CDR2 FQGNSA, per germline. J gave up 10 bases and V 5 bases, and 12 bases lay outside the gene matches. The CDR3 region is CASSETSGSWGREQFF. The CDR3 DNA follows: TGTGCCAGCAGCGAGACTAGCGGGAGTTGGGGCAGGGAGCAGTTCTTC.

The chain carries TRBV29-1 and TRBJ2-4; TRBD2 matches at 15 bases. V shed 4 bases and J 3 bases; nucleotides not matched to a gene: 10. The germline V gene encodes CDR1 SQVTM and CDR2 ANQGSEA. The CDR3 extends over 18 amino acids. CDR3 DNA: TGCAGCGTTGCCCCCATGGGACTAGCGGGAGGCGACAAAAACATTCAGTACTTC. It encodes CSVAPMGLAGGDKNIQYF.